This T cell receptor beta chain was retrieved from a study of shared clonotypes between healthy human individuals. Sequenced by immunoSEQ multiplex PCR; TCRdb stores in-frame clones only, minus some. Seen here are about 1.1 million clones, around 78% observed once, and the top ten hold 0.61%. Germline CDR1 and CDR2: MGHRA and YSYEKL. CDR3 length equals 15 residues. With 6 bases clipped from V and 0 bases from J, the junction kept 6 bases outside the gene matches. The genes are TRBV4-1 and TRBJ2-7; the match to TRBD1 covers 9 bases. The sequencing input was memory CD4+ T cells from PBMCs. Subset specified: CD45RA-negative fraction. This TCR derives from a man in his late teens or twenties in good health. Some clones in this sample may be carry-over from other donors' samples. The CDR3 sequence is CASRPLGQGSYEQYF. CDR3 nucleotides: TGCGCCAGCAGACCCCTGGGACAGGGCTCCTACGAGCAGTACTTC.